This is a list of T cell receptor beta chains from one sample in a study of T cell responses to AZD1222 COVID-19 vaccine. Clones were sequenced by immunoSEQ multiplex PCR, and TCRdb holds only the in-frame ones, with some missing. The profile shows 100,000 or so clones, around 83% of them singletons. Sequences were derived from peripheral blood, sampled on day 0 of AZD1222 vaccination. Receptors originate from an adult in good health. Each CDR3 is given with its conserved first and last residue. The order of the fields is J gene, clone size, CDR3 length, V gene, D gene, CDR3 protein, CDR3 DNA. The D gene is left open where the match is weak. The size of a clone is reported for some rows only, either as once, few or many, or as a class for expanded clones.

J: TRBJ2-1
size: -
length: 17
V: TRBV11-3
D: -
CDR3: CASSLNSLTFSYNEQFF
DNA: TGTGCCAGCAGCTTAAACAGTCTAACTTTCTCCTACAATGAGCAGTTCTTC

J: TRBJ1-2
size: -
length: 14
V: TRBV24-1
D: -
CDR3: CATSDRGTSYGYTF
DNA: TGTGCCACCAGTGACCGGGGAACCTCCTATGGCTACACCTTC

J: TRBJ1-5
size: -
length: 16
V: TRBV28
D: TRBD1
CDR3: CASRATGTIINQPQHF
DNA: TGTGCCAGCAGGGCGACAGGGACGATAATCAATCAGCCCCAGCATTTT

J: TRBJ2-7
size: once
length: 16
V: TRBV7-2
D: TRBD2
CDR3: CASSLAPGLVANEQYF
DNA: TGTGCCAGCAGCTTAGCCCCGGGACTAGTCGCGAACGAGCAGTACTTC

J: TRBJ1-1
size: -
length: 13
V: TRBV12-3/TRBV12-4
D: -
CDR3: CASSFMRGTEAFF
DNA: TGTGCCAGCAGTTTTATGAGGGGCACTGAAGCTTTCTTT

J: TRBJ2-1
size: -
length: 13
V: TRBV6-2/TRBV6-3
D: TRBD1
CDR3: CASSSTGVGEQFF
DNA: TGTGCCAGCAGTTCCACAGGGGTCGGTGAGCAGTTCTTC

J: TRBJ2-1
size: -
length: 17
V: TRBV12-5
D: -
CDR3: CASGLGGSGPSYNEQFF
DNA: TGTGCTAGTGGTCTTGGGGGTAGCGGACCCTCCTACAATGAGCAGTTCTTC

J: TRBJ2-7
size: -
length: 17
V: TRBV4-3
D: -
CDR3: CASSQDSLPGHGREQYF
DNA: TGCGCCAGCAGCCAAGACTCACTCCCGGGACACGGGCGGGAGCAGTACTTC

J: TRBJ1-3
size: -
length: 15
V: TRBV30
D: -
CDR3: CAWSRQGPSGNTIYF
DNA: TGTGCCTGGAGTAGGCAGGGCCCATCTGGAAACACCATATATTTT

J: TRBJ1-1
size: -
length: 14
V: TRBV15
D: -
CDR3: CATRSGAVDTEAFF
DNA: TGTGCCACCAGGTCGGGGGCTGTTGACACTGAAGCTTTCTTT

J: TRBJ2-7
size: few
length: 11
V: TRBV28
D: -
CDR3: CASRRSYEQYF
DNA: TGTGCCAGCAGGCGCTCCTACGAGCAGTACTTC

J: TRBJ2-5
size: -
length: 15
V: TRBV7-2
D: TRBD2
CDR3: CASSLGGSGKETQYF
DNA: TGTGCCAGCAGCTTAGGGGGTAGCGGGAAAGAGACCCAGTACTTC

J: TRBJ2-3
size: -
length: 16
V: TRBV19
D: -
CDR3: CASSPDWRDGTDTQYF
DNA: TGTGCCAGTAGTCCAGACTGGCGGGATGGCACAGATACGCAGTATTTT

J: TRBJ1-6
size: -
length: 14
V: TRBV25-1
D: -
CDR3: CASSATPSSSPLHF
DNA: TGTGCCAGCAGTGCTACCCCCTCTTCGTCACCCCTCCACTTT

J: TRBJ1-1
size: -
length: 17
V: TRBV14
D: -
CDR3: CASSQGLGGSMNTEAFF
DNA: TGTGCCAGCAGCCAAGGGTTGGGGGGGTCCATGAACACTGAAGCTTTCTTT

J: TRBJ1-4
size: once
length: 15
V: TRBV19
D: -
CDR3: CASSPIRGANEKLFF
DNA: TGTGCCAGTAGTCCCATAAGGGGGGCTAATGAAAAACTGTTTTTT

J: TRBJ1-6
size: -
length: 14
V: TRBV3-1/TRBV3-2
D: -
CDR3: CASSQEAGESPLHF
DNA: TGTGCCAGCAGCCAAGAGGCGGGGGAATCACCCCTCCACTTT

J: TRBJ1-2
size: few
length: 13
V: TRBV3-1/TRBV3-2
D: -
CDR3: CASSRTALDGYTF
DNA: TGTGCCAGCAGCCGTACAGCCCTTGATGGCTACACCTTC

J: TRBJ1-5
size: -
length: 13
V: TRBV25-1
D: -
CDR3: CASGDFSNQPQHF
DNA: TGTGCCAGCGGGGATTTCAGCAATCAGCCCCAGCATTTT

J: TRBJ2-7
size: -
length: 14
V: TRBV5-5
D: -
CDR3: CASSLASRSHEQYF
DNA: TGTGCCAGCAGCTTAGCCTCCCGTAGCCACGAGCAGTACTTC

J: TRBJ2-1
size: -
length: 15
V: TRBV4-2
D: TRBD2
CDR3: CASSLGLAGNNEQFF
DNA: TGTGCCAGCAGCCTGGGACTAGCGGGAAACAATGAGCAGTTCTTC

J: TRBJ1-6
size: -
length: 15
V: TRBV7-2
D: -
CDR3: CASSTRTAINSPLHF
DNA: TGTGCCAGCAGCACCCGGACAGCTATTAATTCACCCCTCCACTTT

J: TRBJ1-1
size: -
length: 17
V: TRBV9
D: -
CDR3: CASSVLGSDFMNTEAFF
DNA: TGTGCCAGCAGCGTACTTGGAAGTGATTTTATGAACACTGAAGCTTTCTTT

J: TRBJ2-7
size: -
length: 14
V: TRBV28
D: TRBD2
CDR3: CASSFYAGAYEQYF
DNA: TGTGCCAGCAGTTTCTACGCGGGGGCCTACGAGCAGTACTTC

J: TRBJ2-2
size: -
length: 17
V: TRBV4-2
D: TRBD1
CDR3: CASSQDLRTGYTGELFF
DNA: TGTGCCAGCAGCCAAGATCTAAGGACAGGGTACACCGGGGAGCTGTTTTTT

J: TRBJ1-1
size: -
length: 10
V: TRBV6-5
D: TRBD1
CDR3: CASRGQGAFF
DNA: TGTGCCAGCAGAGGACAGGGGGCTTTCTTT

J: TRBJ2-3
size: -
length: 16
V: TRBV5-4
D: TRBD2
CDR3: CASSIGTSGSTDTQYF
DNA: TGTGCCAGCAGCATTGGGACTAGCGGTAGCACAGATACGCAGTATTTT

J: TRBJ1-5
size: -
length: 16
V: TRBV19
D: TRBD1
CDR3: CASSILGTDGNQPQHF
DNA: TGTGCCAGTAGTATTCTTGGGACAGACGGGAATCAGCCCCAGCATTTT

J: TRBJ2-1
size: -
length: 13
V: TRBV2
D: TRBD1
CDR3: CASSTGVWGEQFF
DNA: TGTGCCAGCAGTACAGGGGTTTGGGGTGAGCAGTTCTTC

J: TRBJ1-6
size: -
length: 14
V: TRBV9
D: -
CDR3: CASSVLSADSPLHF
DNA: TGTGCCAGCAGCGTCCTTTCCGCGGATTCACCCCTCCACTTT

J: TRBJ1-5
size: -
length: 13
V: TRBV3-1/TRBV3-2
D: -
CDR3: CASSNRADQPQHF
DNA: TGTGCCAGCAGTAACAGGGCGGATCAGCCCCAGCATTTT

J: TRBJ1-1
size: once
length: 18
V: TRBV5-1
D: TRBD1
CDR3: CASSLRVDRAIRNTEAFF
DNA: TGCGCCAGCAGCTTGAGAGTTGACAGGGCCATTAGGAACACTGAAGCTTTCTTT

J: TRBJ2-3
size: -
length: 14
V: TRBV7-3
D: -
CDR3: CASSPGVGTDTQYF
DNA: TGTGCCAGCAGCCCCGGGGTGGGCACAGATACGCAGTATTTT

J: TRBJ1-5
size: once
length: 16
V: TRBV19
D: -
CDR3: CASSIMDRGRSRPQHF
DNA: TGTGCCAGTAGTATAATGGACAGAGGAAGATCAAGGCCCCAGCATTTT

J: TRBJ2-1
size: -
length: 17
V: TRBV4-2
D: TRBD1
CDR3: CASSQERGDRSYNEQFF
DNA: TGTGCCAGCAGCCAAGAGCGAGGGGACAGGTCCTACAATGAGCAGTTCTTC

J: TRBJ2-7
size: -
length: 15
V: TRBV18
D: TRBD1
CDR3: CASSRIWGTGDEQYF
DNA: TGTGCCAGCTCCCGCATATGGGGGACAGGGGACGAGCAGTACTTC

J: TRBJ2-7
size: -
length: 14
V: TRBV28
D: -
CDR3: CASSPRRGYDEQYF
DNA: TGTGCCAGCAGCCCTCGGAGGGGGTATGACGAGCAGTACTTC

J: TRBJ2-1
size: -
length: 16
V: TRBV7-9
D: TRBD1
CDR3: CASSLGQGVSYNEQFF
DNA: TGTGCCAGCAGCTTAGGGCAGGGGGTTTCCTACAATGAGCAGTTCTTC

J: TRBJ2-2
size: -
length: 15
V: TRBV15
D: TRBD2
CDR3: CATSRGTSGTGELFF
DNA: TGTGCCACCAGCAGAGGGACTAGCGGGACCGGGGAGCTGTTTTTT

J: TRBJ2-7
size: -
length: 17
V: TRBV4-1
D: TRBD2
CDR3: CASSPGWTSGKDYEQYF
DNA: TGCGCCAGCAGCCCCGGATGGACTAGCGGGAAGGATTACGAGCAGTACTTC

J: TRBJ1-3
size: -
length: 14
V: TRBV27
D: -
CDR3: CASSPLGSGNTIYF
DNA: TGTGCCAGCAGTCCCCTAGGAAGTGGAAACACCATATATTTT

J: TRBJ1-1
size: many
length: 11
V: TRBV28
D: -
CDR3: CASSLYTEAFF
DNA: TGTGCCAGCAGTTTATACACTGAAGCTTTCTTT

J: TRBJ1-2
size: once
length: 14
V: TRBV6-5
D: -
CDR3: CASSPTIVLYGYTF
DNA: TGTGCCAGCAGTCCCACGATAGTTCTTTATGGCTACACCTTC

J: TRBJ1-1
size: -
length: 12
V: TRBV19
D: -
CDR3: CASSTLEGPAFF
DNA: TGTGCCAGTAGTACCCTTGAAGGGCCAGCTTTCTTT

J: TRBJ1-5
size: -
length: 15
V: TRBV10-3
D: -
CDR3: CAISESGTGNQPQHF
DNA: TGTGCCATCAGTGAGTCGGGCACAGGGAATCAGCCCCAGCATTTT

J: TRBJ1-5
size: -
length: 15
V: TRBV28
D: -
CDR3: CASSLGSGGNQPQHF
DNA: TGTGCCAGCAGTTTGGGCTCGGGGGGGAATCAGCCCCAGCATTTT

J: TRBJ1-1
size: -
length: 11
V: TRBV28
D: -
CDR3: CASNSPTEAFF
DNA: TGTGCCAGCAACAGTCCCACTGAAGCTTTCTTT

J: TRBJ1-1
size: -
length: 15
V: TRBV15
D: -
CDR3: CATSQQGMERSEAFF
DNA: TGTGCCACCAGCCAACAGGGAATGGAGAGATCTGAAGCTTTCTTT

J: TRBJ2-3
size: -
length: 15
V: TRBV2
D: TRBD2
CDR3: CASRRASGSPDTQYF
DNA: TGTGCCAGTCGGAGGGCTAGCGGGTCCCCAGATACGCAGTATTTT